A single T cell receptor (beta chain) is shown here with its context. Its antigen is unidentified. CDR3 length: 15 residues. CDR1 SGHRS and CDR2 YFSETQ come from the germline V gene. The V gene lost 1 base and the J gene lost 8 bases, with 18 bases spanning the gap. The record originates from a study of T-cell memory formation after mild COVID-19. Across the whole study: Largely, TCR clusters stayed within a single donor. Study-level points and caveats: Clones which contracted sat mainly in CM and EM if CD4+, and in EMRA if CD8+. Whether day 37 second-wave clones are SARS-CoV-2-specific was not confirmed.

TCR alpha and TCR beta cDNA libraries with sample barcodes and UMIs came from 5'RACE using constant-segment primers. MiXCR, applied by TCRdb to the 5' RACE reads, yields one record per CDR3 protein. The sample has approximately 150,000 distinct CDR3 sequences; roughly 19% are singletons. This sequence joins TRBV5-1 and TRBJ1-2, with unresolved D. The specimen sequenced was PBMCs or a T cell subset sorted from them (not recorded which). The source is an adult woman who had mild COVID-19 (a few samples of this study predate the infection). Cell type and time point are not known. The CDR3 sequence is CASSLWSGGDFGYTF. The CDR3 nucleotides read TGCGCCAGCAGCTTGTGGAGTGGAGGCGATTTCGGCTACACCTTC.